This entry lists 7 T cell receptor beta chains sequenced from one sample in a study of blood T cell repertoires in COVID-19 (TCRdb year 2020). Library creation used the immunoSEQ multiplex PCR assay. TCRdb stores this immuneACCESS table with in-frame sequences only. Part of the clones is absent; in the studies checked, under half of the shortfall reflects unresolved V genes, and no reason is known for the rest. In this sample the table shows a few hundred thousand clones, over 85% of which occur a single time. The ten largest clones add up to 11% of the sample. The sample consisted of peripheral blood. The source is a woman aged 25 to 39 with COVID-19, enrolled during active disease.

This rearrangement joins TRBV7-9 to TRBJ1-6, with 8 nucleotides matching TRBD1. Germline loops: CDR1 SEHNR, CDR2 FQNEAQ (reference sequence). The CDR3 is made up of 18 amino acids. The trim removed 5 bases at V and 3 bases at J, leaving 12 bases unmatched. For the CDR3, the DNA is TGTGCCAGCAGCCACTCCTCGACAGGGGTTCGCTATAATTCACCCCTCCACTTT. Its protein is CASSHSSTGVRYNSPLHF.

CDR3 residues: CASSRGQGAGEQYF. In DNA, the CDR3 is TGTGCCAGCAGCCGGGGACAGGGGGCGGGAGAGCAGTACTTC. V is TRBV5-4 and J is TRBJ2-7; 12 nucleotides agree with TRBD1. The CDR3 length is 14 residues. The V segment lost 4 bases and the J segment 7 bases; nucleotides outside the gene matches: 6. Germline V gene lookup returns CDR1 SGHNT and CDR2 YYREEE (reference sequence).

The chain has TRBV7-9 and TRBJ1-1, with 7 bases that match TRBD1. The V gene's germline CDR1 is SEHNR and CDR2 FQNEAQ (reference sequence). This CDR3 has 15 amino acids. J gave up 4 bases and V 3 bases, and 8 bases lay outside the gene matches. CDR3 in amino acids: CASSLLTGVTTEAFF. The CDR3 bases are TGTGCCAGCAGCTTGTTAACAGGGGTCACCACTGAAGCTTTCTTT.

The chain employs TRBV10-3 and TRBJ1-6, with D maybe TRBD1 (5 bases). V gave up 4 bases and J gave up 7 bases, with 11 bases separating them. This CDR3 contains 14 residues. Germline CDR1 reads ENHRY; CDR2 reads SYGVKD. The CDR3 nucleotides read TGTGCCATCAGTGCGGTAGGGGAAAATTCACCCCTCCACTTT. Translation gives CAISAVGENSPLHF.

The rearrangement uses TRBV7-9 and TRBJ1-1; D is undetermined. CDR1 is SEHNR, CDR2 FQNEAQ, per germline (reference sequence). This CDR3 region has 15 residues. Trimming took 6 bases from V and 1 from J, leaving 15 bases between them. CDR3 residues: CASRSLRSGNTEAFF. The CDR3 DNA reads as TGTGCCAGCAGGTCTCTACGGTCCGGGAACACTGAAGCTTTCTTT.

Turning to this clone: The identical CDR3 is also encoded by other nucleotide sequences in the sample. CDR3 protein: CASSIGGSPLHF. The CDR3, as DNA: TGTGCCAGTAGTATCGGAGGATCACCCCTCCACTTT. The chain is built from TRBV19 and TRBJ1-6; no clear D. This CDR3 region has 12 residues. Germline lookup yields CDR1 LNHDA and CDR2 SQIVND (reference sequence). Trimming took 3 bases from V and 10 from J, leaving 7 bases between them.

CDR3: CASSGGLGGPLHF. The DNA for the CDR3 is TGTGCGAGCTCGGGAGGGCTAGGGGGACCCCTCCACTTT. The V call is TRBV6-5, the J call TRBJ1-6; D perhaps matches TRBD1 (6 bases). The CDR3 sequence is 13 residues long. Germline CDR1 and CDR2: MNHEY and SVGAGI.